The 10 T cell receptor beta chains given below trace back to one sample, sequenced in a study of T cell responses to AZD1222 COVID-19 vaccine (dated by TCRdb to the early 2020s). Library prep was done by the immunoSEQ multiplex PCR assay. As stored in TCRdb, this immuneACCESS dataset retains in-frame rearrangements with V and J assigned. A fraction of the clones does not appear; measured against another copy, unresolved V genes explain less than half of the discrepancy, and the remainder lacks a known reason. The sample table contains more than 75,000 clones; only one count was recorded for 83% of them. The top ten hold 1.3% of the sample. What the time point label conveys for this sample: about 28 days (+/-7) after the second vaccine dose. Sequencing used peripheral blood, obtained 28 days after the second AZD1222 dose. The source is an adult who received the AZD1222 COVID-19 vaccine.

This clone has a handful of counts. The rearrangement links TRBV4-3 to TRBJ2-1; unclear D gene. V gave up 0 bases and J gave up 2 bases, with 8 bases separating them. Germline values: CDR1 LGHNA, CDR2 YSLEER. This CDR3 comprises 15 residues. CDR3 region: CASSQDALTYNEQFF. CDR3 DNA: TGCGCCAGCAGCCAAGACGCCTTGACCTACAATGAGCAGTTCTTC.

The J gene is TRBJ1-4, the V gene TRBV18, with 8 bases matching TRBD1. Germline CDR1 reads KGHSH; CDR2 reads LQKENI. The CDR3 totals 14 residues. The V gene end was trimmed by 3 bases and the J gene end by 8 bases; junction bases not matched to a gene: 5. CDR3 sequence: CASSPEQGVEKLFF. In DNA form, the CDR3 reads TGTGCCAGCTCACCGGAACAGGGGGTGGAAAAACTGTTTTTT. Supplemented by reference TRBV18 and TRBJ1-4, the full variable domain reads NAGVMQNPRHLVRRRGQEARLRCSPMKGHSHVYWYRQLPEEGLKFMVYLQKENIIDESGMPKERFSAEFPKEGPSILRIQQVVRGDSAAYFCASSPEQGVEKLFFGSGTQLSVL.

The chain carries TRBV13 and TRBJ1-2; no definite D call. The CDR3 contains 11 residues. Trimming took off 7 bases at V and 7 bases at J, with 10 bases between the two ends. CDR1 is PRHDT and CDR2 is FYEKMQ in the germline V gene (reference sequence). Here the CDR3 reads CASTPPGGYTF. For the CDR3, the DNA is TGTGCCAGCACCCCACCGGGTGGCTACACCTTC.

The chain couples TRBV27 to TRBJ2-1; 9 positions agree with TRBD2. The V segment lost 2 bases and the J segment 6 bases; nucleotides outside the gene matches: 5. Germline values: CDR1 MNHEY, CDR2 SMNVEV (reference sequence). The CDR3 extends over 15 amino acids. The CDR3: CASSLASGKSNEQFF. For the CDR3, the DNA is TGTGCCAGCAGTTTAGCTAGCGGGAAGAGCAATGAGCAGTTCTTC.

The rearrangement links TRBV5-4 to TRBJ2-7, with 15 bases identical to TRBD2. V shed 3 bases and J 6 bases; nucleotides not matched to a gene: 7. The CDR3 consists of 16 residues. Germline-derived CDR1 and CDR2 are SGHNT and YYREEE (reference sequence). CDR3 coding DNA: TGTGCCAGCAGCTGGGGACTAGCGGGAGGAGGGTCCGAGCAGTACTTC. This encodes CASSWGLAGGGSEQYF.

This sequence joins TRBV6-5 and TRBJ2-7, with D hard to call. V was pared by 2 bases and J by 2 bases, with 7 bases between. This CDR3 is built from 13 residues. Germline V lookup: CDR1 MNHEY, CDR2 SVGAGI. CDR3 region: CASSYGGPYEQYF. The CDR3 region has the DNA TGTGCCAGCAGTTACGGCGGCCCCTACGAGCAGTACTTC.

This rearrangement joins TRBV6-4 to TRBJ1-2; a weak D match, TRBD1 (5 bases). CDR1 MRHNA and CDR2 SNTAGT come from the germline V gene. With 5 bases removed from V and 8 bases from J, the gap between germline ends came to 15 bases. This CDR3 region has 13 residues. CDR3 residues: CASSYGGNSGYTF. For the CDR3, the DNA is TGTGCCAGCAGTTACGGGGGGAACTCCGGCTACACCTTC.

The chain has TRBV5-1 and TRBJ2-3; 8 nucleotides align to TRBD1. J gave up 2 bases and V 2 bases, and 4 bases lay outside the gene matches. This CDR3 has 15 residues. Germline CDR1 reads SGHRS; CDR2 reads YFSETQ. CDR3 amino acids: CASSFTGGNTDTQYF. The DNA of the CDR3 is TGCGCCAGCAGCTTCACAGGGGGGAACACAGATACGCAGTATTTT.

The chain recombines TRBV27 with TRBJ2-3; D remains ambiguous. This CDR3 comprises 15 residues. Germline V gives CDR1 MNHEY, CDR2 SMNVEV (reference sequence). The ends were cut back, 6 bases at V and 1 base at J, with 14 bases in the middle. The CDR3 DNA reads as TGTGCCAGCAGGGGCTGGGTAGTGGGCACAGATACGCAGTATTTT. Its protein product is CASRGWVVGTDTQYF.

The chain has TRBV5-6 and TRBJ2-5; D ambiguous. The CDR3 has 16 amino acids. CDR1 is SGHDT, CDR2 YYEEEE, per germline. The ends were cut back, 0 bases at V and 0 bases at J, with 12 bases in the middle. CDR3 amino acids: CASSLVGPSNQETQYF. The CDR3, as DNA: TGTGCCAGCAGCTTGGTAGGTCCTTCCAACCAAGAGACCCAGTACTTC.